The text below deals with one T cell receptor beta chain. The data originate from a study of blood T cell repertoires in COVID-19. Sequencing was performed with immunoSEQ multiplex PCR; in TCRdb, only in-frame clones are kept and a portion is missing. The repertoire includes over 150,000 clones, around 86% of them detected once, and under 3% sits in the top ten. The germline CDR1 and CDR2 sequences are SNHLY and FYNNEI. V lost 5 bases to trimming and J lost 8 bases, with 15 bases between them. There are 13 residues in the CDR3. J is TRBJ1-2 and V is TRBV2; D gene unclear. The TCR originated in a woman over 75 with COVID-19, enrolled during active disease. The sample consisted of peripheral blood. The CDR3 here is CASSLTRQSGYTF. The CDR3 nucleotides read TGTGCCAGCAGTCTAACCCGACAATCAGGCTACACCTTC.